This entry lists 29 T cell receptor beta chains sequenced from one sample in a study of shared T cell receptors in the human thymus. Sequenced by immunoSEQ multiplex PCR; TCRdb stores in-frame clones only, minus some. Of more than 550,000 clones listed, 80% to 90% are singletons. Separately, the same data were catalogued under a study of human thymus T cells.

The sample consisted of thymocytes. The receptor set was obtained from a girl under three years old with a congenital heart defect.

This chain joins TRBV28 and TRBJ1-1; 7 bases line up with TRBD1. V dropped 7 bases and J dropped 6; count of bases not matched to a gene: 17. From germline, CDR1 is MDHEN and CDR2 SYDVKM. This CDR3 has 16 residues. CDR3 sequence reads: CASTLGKRGGSPEAFF. The CDR3 DNA reads as TGTGCCAGCACCCTAGGGAAGAGAGGGGGCTCCCCTGAAGCTTTCTTT.

The rearrangement uses TRBV5-8 and TRBJ1-1, with D possibly being TRBD1 (6 bases). CDR1 is SGHTS and CDR2 is YDEGEE in the germline V gene. The CDR3 contains 14 residues. V lost 4 bases and J 2 bases, leaving 12 bases between the germline ends. This CDR3 is CASSPRTDNTEAFF. DNA for the CDR3: TGTGCCAGCAGCCCGAGGACAGACAACACTGAAGCTTTCTTT.

V is TRBV30 and J is TRBJ1-4, with D perhaps matching TRBD1 (5 bases). The CDR3 has 17 residues. Germline values: CDR1 GTSNPN, CDR2 SVGIG (reference sequence). Trimming left V 0 bases short and J 4 bases short, with 18 bases between. The CDR3 is CAWSVPRLGGDNEKLFF. The CDR3 region has the DNA TGTGCCTGGAGTGTACCCAGGCTGGGGGGGGATAATGAAAAACTGTTTTTT.

This clone has a handful of counts. The chain combines TRBV16 with TRBJ1-5; D is undetermined. The CDR3 runs to 16 residues. Trimming removed 4 bases from V and 0 bases from J, with 13 bases in between. In germline, CDR1 is KGHSY, CDR2 FQNENV. The CDR3 nucleotides are TGTGCCAGCAGCCGCGGTTGGCGATCTAGCAATCAGCCCCAGCATTTT. This translates into CASSRGWRSSNQPQHF. Together with reference TRBV16 and TRBJ1-5, the CDR3 gives the full variable domain: GEEVAQTPKHLVRGEGQKAKLYCAPIKGHSYVFWYQQVLKNEFKFLISFQNENVFDETGMPKERFSAKCLPNSPCSLEIQATKLEDSAVYFCASSRGWRSSNQPQHFGDGTRLSIL.

The CDR3 region has the DNA TGTGCCAGCAGTCGACAGGGGCGGGGATACGAGCAGTACTTC. Encoded protein: CASSRQGRGYEQYF. V usage is TRBV7-8 and J usage is TRBJ2-7; 8 bases are shared with TRBD1. Germline CDR1 reads SGHVS; CDR2 reads FQNEAQ. V shed 6 bases, J shed 4 bases, and the junction held 8 bases outside the gene matches. The CDR3 covers 14 residues.

The chain recombines TRBV5-1 with TRBJ1-1, with a possible D match to TRBD1 (5 bases). The CDR3 is 15 amino acids. Trimming pared 0 bases from V and 3 bases from J, leaving 12 bases between. From germline, CDR1 is SGHRS and CDR2 YFSETQ. CDR3 in amino acids: CASSLAPGRDTEAFF. The CDR3, as DNA: TGCGCCAGCAGCTTGGCACCAGGGAGGGACACTGAAGCTTTCTTT.

V and J are TRBV5-4 and TRBJ2-7; 9 positions agree with TRBD1. V shed 3 bases, J shed 2 bases, and the junction held 15 bases outside the gene matches. This CDR3 comprises 18 residues. CDR1 is SGHNT and CDR2 is YYREEE in the germline V gene (reference sequence). The CDR3: CASSCGQGLGVFAYEQYF. In nucleotides, the CDR3 is TGTGCCAGCAGCTGTGGACAGGGGTTAGGTGTGTTCGCCTACGAGCAGTACTTC.

This clone is a singleton in its sample. V usage is TRBV7-9 and J usage is TRBJ1-1; TRBD1 is a possible D gene (6 bases). This CDR3 has 15 amino acids. Germline assignment: CDR1 SEHNR and CDR2 FQNEAQ (reference sequence). The V end lost 5 bases, the J end lost 4 bases, and 17 bases lay between the germline ends. The CDR3 is CASSPRRDTTTEAFF. The CDR3 nucleotides are TGTGCCAGCAGCCCCCGTAGGGACACGACCACTGAAGCTTTCTTT.

CDR3 coding DNA: TGTGCCAGTAGTATAGTGGGCAAGGCTCAGACCCAGTACTTC. Its translation is CASSIVGKAQTQYF. The genes are TRBV19 and TRBJ2-5; D is unresolved. Germline V lookup: CDR1 LNHDA, CDR2 SQIVND (reference sequence). This CDR3 region has 14 residues. V lost 1 base, J lost 6 bases, and 12 bases lay in between.

The chain employs TRBV28 and TRBJ1-1; TRBD1 aligns across 9 bases. V was clipped by 1 base and J by 3 bases; unmatched bases: 9. CDR3 length equals 17 residues. CDR1 MDHEN and CDR2 SYDVKM come from the germline V gene. The CDR3 DNA reads TGTGCCAGCAGTTTATATTTGGACAGGGGTTATCACACTGAAGCTTTCTTT. Encoded protein: CASSLYLDRGYHTEAFF.

In its sample, this clone was seen once. The J gene is TRBJ2-7, the V gene TRBV2, with D uncertain. V dropped 3 bases and J dropped 4 bases, with 13 bases sitting between them. The CDR3 spans 14 residues. Germline V CDR1 and CDR2: SNHLY, FYNNEI. CDR3 in amino acids: CASSDRCFGYEQYF. The CDR3 DNA follows: TGTGCCAGCAGTGATAGGTGTTTCGGGTACGAGCAGTACTTC.

This sequence joins TRBV11-1 and TRBJ2-3, with a possible D match to TRBD1 (5 bases). This CDR3 has 14 residues. Per germline, CDR1 SGHAT and CDR2 FQDESV (reference sequence). V lost 4 bases, J lost 3 bases, and 11 bases lay in between. DNA for the CDR3: TGTGCCAGCAGCTCACCCCGACAGACAGATACGCAGTATTTT. Its translation is CASSSPRQTDTQYF.

The chain couples TRBV5-1 to TRBJ2-1; 10 nucleotides match TRBD2. The CDR3 loop spans 15 amino acids. Germline CDR1 SGHRS, CDR2 YFSETQ. The V segment lost 0 bases and the J segment 9 bases; nucleotides outside the gene matches: 6. As DNA, the CDR3 is TGCGCCAGCAGCTTGGGTGCTAGCGGGGGTGTTGAGCAGTTCTTC. Its translation: CASSLGASGGVEQFF.

This clone has a handful of counts. The rearrangement uses TRBV19 and TRBJ2-5; 15 bases fit TRBD2. Trimming at V came to 4 bases and at J to 5 bases, leaving 20 bases not matched to a gene. The length of the CDR3 is 21 residues. Germline V gene data show CDR1 as LNHDA and CDR2 as SQIVND (reference sequence). DNA for the CDR3: TGTGCCAGTAGTACCCCCGGGCCGCGGACTAGCGGGGGGGCTCGAAGGGAGACCCAGTACTTC. It encodes CASSTPGPRTSGGARRETQYF.

This chain joins TRBV19 and TRBJ1-5; TRBD1 might be the D (6 bases). The germline V gene encodes CDR1 LNHDA and CDR2 SQIVND (reference sequence). With 4 bases removed from V and 5 bases from J, the gap between germline ends came to 12 bases. This CDR3 contains 14 residues. Here the CDR3 DNA reads TGTGCCAGTAGTACTTATGGGGGCTATCAGCCCCAGCATTTT. It is translated as CASSTYGGYQPQHF.

The V gene is TRBV6-6, the J gene TRBJ1-2; D call uncertain. The CDR3 extends over 14 amino acids. V dropped 5 bases and J dropped 8 bases, with 18 bases sitting between them. Germline lookup yields CDR1 MNHNY and CDR2 SVGAGI (reference sequence). CDR3 nucleotide sequence: TGTGCCAGCAGTCCTGATTTAACTTACTGGGGCTACACCTTC. It encodes CASSPDLTYWGYTF.

V usage is TRBV29-1 and J usage is TRBJ1-3; 7 bases line up with TRBD1. CDR3 length: 13 amino acids. The germline V gene has CDR1 SQVTM and CDR2 ANQGSEA. Trimming removed 6 bases from V and 2 bases from J; junction bases left unmatched: 4. The DNA of the CDR3 is TGCAGCGTGGCGGGGACAGCTGGAAACACCATATATTTT. Translated: CSVAGTAGNTIYF. The full variable domain, rest sourced from reference TRBV29-1 and TRBJ1-3, is SAVISQKPSRDICQRGTSLTIQCQVDSQVTMMFWYRQQPGQSLTLIATANQGSEATYESGFVIDKFPISRPNLTFSTLTVSNMSPEDSSIYLCSVAGTAGNTIYFGEGSWLTVV.

V and J are TRBV11-2 and TRBJ2-5; D possibly corresponds to TRBD1 (6 bases). Trimming removed 5 bases at V and 5 bases at J, with 12 bases between. Germline V CDR1 and CDR2: SGHAT, FQNNGV. The CDR3 totals 13 residues. This CDR3 is CASSKQGWETQYF. CDR3 coding DNA: TGTGCCAGCAGCAAACAGGGTTGGGAGACCCAGTACTTC.

On this clone itself: The junction departs from the called germline gene at one end, perhaps through a read error. The rearrangement links TRBV7-2 to TRBJ1-2; no firm D call. This CDR3 contains 12 residues. Looked up from germline, CDR1 is SGHTA and CDR2 is FQGNSA. The CDR3 coding sequence is TGTGCCAGCAGCTTAGCTAATTATGGCTACACCTTC. Protein: CASSLANYGYTF.

This clone has just a few counts. This chain uses TRBV6-6 with TRBJ2-7; D is unclear. Per the germline V gene, CDR1 is MNHNY and CDR2 is SVGAGI (reference sequence). Trimming pared 6 bases from V and 0 bases from J, leaving 9 bases between. This CDR3 contains 13 residues. The chain's CDR3 is CASSKPSSYEQYF. CDR3 DNA: TGTGCCAGCAGCAAGCCAAGCTCCTACGAGCAGTACTTC.

The chain couples TRBV20-1 to TRBJ1-2, with a weak D call TRBD1 (5 bases). The ends were cut back, 4 bases at V and 8 bases at J, with 11 bases in the middle. CDR1 is DFQATT and CDR2 is SNEGSKA in the germline V gene (reference sequence). The CDR3 is made up of 11 amino acids. CDR3 residues: CSATREGGYTF. DNA for the CDR3: TGCAGTGCTACCAGGGAAGGGGGCTACACCTTC.

This chain uses TRBV5-4 with TRBJ2-3; a weak D match, TRBD1 (7 bases). The CDR3 totals 15 residues. The V gene's germline CDR1 is SGHNT and CDR2 YYREEE (reference sequence). Trimming removed 0 bases at V and 4 bases at J, with 12 bases between. This CDR3 reads CASSLDGRGADTQYF. The CDR3 DNA sequence: TGTGCCAGCAGCTTGGATGGCAGGGGGGCAGATACGCAGTATTTT.

V usage is TRBV7-9 and J usage is TRBJ1-4; TRBD1 matches 9 bases. Losses at the gene ends were 5 bases for V and 8 bases for J; bases not matched to a gene: 15. CDR3 length: 17 residues. CDR1 and CDR2 from the germline V gene are SEHNR and FQNEAQ (reference sequence). The CDR3 spells CASSQAKMPGQGEKLFF. CDR3 bases: TGTGCCAGCAGCCAAGCTAAAATGCCGGGACAGGGCGAAAAACTGTTTTTT.

The chain recombines TRBV28 with TRBJ1-5; 7 positions match TRBD1. Germline CDR1 is MDHEN and CDR2 is SYDVKM. Unmatched junction bases numbered 16, after V lost 8 bases and J lost 6 bases. This CDR3 has 16 residues. CDR3 sequence reads: CASVPITGEWAQPQHF. DNA of the CDR3: TGTGCCAGCGTCCCAATAACAGGGGAGTGGGCTCAGCCCCAGCATTTT.

This clone was found once. V usage is TRBV27 and J usage is TRBJ2-3, with a weak D call TRBD1 (6 bases). Germline values: CDR1 MNHEY, CDR2 SMNVEV (reference sequence). V was cut by 3 bases and J by 3 bases, with 22 bases left in between. The CDR3 has 18 amino acids. The CDR3 DNA follows: TGTGCCAGCAGTTTCGGCCCACCGAGACAGGTGAGGACAGATACGCAGTATTTT. Protein product: CASSFGPPRQVRTDTQYF.

There are a few counts of this clone. CDR3 DNA sequence: TGTGCCAGTAGTATGTTTGGACAGGGGACTCATGGCTACACCTTC. As protein: CASSMFGQGTHGYTF. The chain recombines TRBV19 with TRBJ1-2; 9 bases line up with TRBD1. This CDR3 has 15 residues. V was clipped by 3 bases and J by 6 bases; unmatched bases: 8. The germline V gene encodes CDR1 LNHDA and CDR2 SQIVND (reference sequence).

The chain uses TRBV9 and TRBJ2-7; 10 bases align to TRBD1. The ends lost 3 bases at V and 0 bases at J; junction bases unmatched: 3. The CDR3 length is 15 residues. Looked up from germline, CDR1 is SGDLS and CDR2 is YYNGEE. In nucleotides, the CDR3 is TGTGCCAGCAGCGCAAGGGACAGGGGCTCCTACGAGCAGTACTTC. Its translation is CASSARDRGSYEQYF.

The V gene is TRBV10-3, the J gene TRBJ2-3, with D perhaps matching TRBD1 (6 bases). The CDR3 has 21 residues. CDR1 ENHRY and CDR2 SYGVKD come from the germline V gene. V was clipped by 2 bases and J by 4 bases, with 31 bases between them. CDR3 in DNA: TGTGCCATCAGTGAGCCGGTCTTCCAGCCCCGACAGGTCCAATGGCCAGATACGCAGTATTTT. This translates into CAISEPVFQPRQVQWPDTQYF.

This chain connects TRBV5-1 to TRBJ2-5; 7 bases agree with TRBD1. This CDR3 has 14 amino acids. Unmatched junction bases numbered 4, after V lost 0 bases and J lost 5 bases. Per germline, CDR1 SGHRS and CDR2 YFSETQ. The CDR3 is CASSLVGGFETQYF. The CDR3 region has the DNA TGCGCCAGCAGCTTGGTAGGGGGCTTCGAGACCCAGTACTTC. The variable domain in full, with the rest retrieved from reference TRBV5-1 and TRBJ2-5, is KAGVTQTPRYLIKTRGQQVTLSCSPISGHRSVSWYQQTPGQGLQFLFEYFSETQRNKGNFPGRFSGRQFSNSRSEMNVSTLELGDSALYLCASSLVGGFETQYFGPGTRLLVL.